Listed below are T cell receptor beta chains from one sample, sequenced in a study of blood T cell repertoires in COVID-19. Repertoires were generated with immunoSEQ multiplex PCR, while TCRdb's copy carries only in-frame clones and drops some. The table shows 30,000 to 40,000 clones, with approximately 85% occurring only once. What was sequenced was peripheral blood. These receptors originate from a human donor in a cohort sampled during active COVID-19. Each CDR3 is given with its conserved first and last residue. Each record gives: D gene, J gene, clone size, V gene, CDR3 DNA, CDR3 protein. A D gene is named only where the DNA matches it firmly. Clone size is given for some rows only: seen once, a few or many times, or a class if the clone is expanded.

TRBD1 TRBJ1-5 - TRBV6-5 TGTGCCAGCACCCCGGGACAGCTCATTTTTCAGCCCCAGCATTTT CASTPGQLIFQPQHF
TRBD1 TRBJ2-7 - TRBV2 TGTGCCAGCGGGACAGGGATGCCCTACGAGCAGTACTTC CASGTGMPYEQYF
TRBD1 TRBJ2-5 - TRBV5-4 TGTGCCAGCAGCTTGGGCGACAGGGCAGAGACCCAGTACTTC CASSLGDRAETQYF
- TRBJ1-1 - TRBV6-1 TGTGCCAGCAGTGATATGCCAGGGGATGAAGCTTTCTTT CASSDMPGDEAFF
- TRBJ2-5 once TRBV18 TGTGCCAGCTCACCACAGACTTCGGAGACCCAGTACTTC CASSPQTSETQYF
- TRBJ2-2 - TRBV19 TGTGCCAGTAGTCTCCAGGGGGGAGGCACCGGGGAGCTGTTTTTT CASSLQGGGTGELFF
TRBD2 TRBJ2-7 - TRBV3-1/TRBV3-2 TGTGCCAGCAGCCAAGGCGGGGGGGCCTACGAGCAGTACTTC CASSQGGGAYEQYF
TRBD1 TRBJ1-1 - TRBV5-1 TGCGCCAGCAGCGTTCGACAGGGTCCCACTGAAGCTTTCTTT CASSVRQGPTEAFF
TRBD1 TRBJ1-3 - TRBV9 TGTGCCAGCAGCGAGGCCCCGACAGGGGGCCTTGGAAACACCATATATTTT CASSEAPTGGLGNTIYF
- TRBJ2-2 - TRBV5-1 TGCGCCAGCAGCTTCGCGGAGGCGAACACCGGGGAGCTGTTTTTT CASSFAEANTGELFF
- TRBJ1-1 - TRBV7-9 TGTGCCAGCAGCTTTGAGCCTACAGGCAACACTGAAGCTTTCTTT CASSFEPTGNTEAFF
TRBD1 TRBJ2-6 - TRBV27 TGTGCCAGCCGGGACAGGGGGGCCAACGTCCTGACTTTC CASRDRGANVLTF
- TRBJ2-3 once TRBV5-4 TGTGCCAGCAGCCCGACCTCGGACAGTTCTGATACGCAGTATTTT CASSPTSDSSDTQYF
- TRBJ1-1 - TRBV11-3 TGTGCCAGCAGCTTTACAGGGAACACTGAAGCTTTCTTT CASSFTGNTEAFF
- TRBJ1-5 few TRBV7-2 TGTGCCAGCAGTTCAGGGGGCAATCAGCCCCAGCATTTT CASSSGGNQPQHF
- TRBJ2-7 - TRBV30 TGTGCCTGGAGAAGGGGCGGGAACCCCTACGAGCAGTACTTC CAWRRGGNPYEQYF
- TRBJ2-2 - TRBV5-4 TGTGCCAGCAGAATGGGGCAGCAGAACACCGGGGAGCTGTTTTTT CASRMGQQNTGELFF
- TRBJ1-4 - TRBV5-6 TGTGCCAGCAGCTTGGTGGGTTCGGGAGAACCTGAAAAACTGTTTTTT CASSLVGSGEPEKLFF
TRBD2 TRBJ2-1 - TRBV2 TGTGCCAGCTGTCGGGAGGGCCTAGATGAGCAGTTCTTC CASCREGLDEQFF
TRBD1 TRBJ1-1 - TRBV27 TGTGCCAGCAGTCCGGACAGGGTTAGCACTGAAGCTTTCTTT CASSPDRVSTEAFF
- TRBJ1-5 - TRBV19 TGTGCCAGTAGTATAGATACAGGGAGATATAGCAATCAGCCCCAGCATTTT CASSIDTGRYSNQPQHF
TRBD1 TRBJ1-2 - TRBV2 TGTGCCCCCGAGCCCAACAGGGGATTGCGTGACTATGGCTACACCTTC CAPEPNRGLRDYGYTF
- TRBJ2-2 - TRBV30 TGTGCCTGGACCACCACCGGGAGTCCTGCCGGGGAGCTGTTTTTT CAWTTTGSPAGELFF
- TRBJ1-1 - TRBV12-3/TRBV12-4 TGTGCCAGTATAACTGAAGCTTTCTTT CASITEAFF
- TRBJ1-2 - TRBV29-1 TGCAGCGTTCTGGAGGGCTACACCTTC CSVLEGYTF
- TRBJ2-1 - TRBV5-6 TGTGCCAGCAACTCCCGGGGTGTGAATGAGCAGTTCTTC CASNSRGVNEQFF
TRBD1 TRBJ2-1 - TRBV24-1 TGTGCCACCAGTGATTTACTCCCGGGACAGGGGCCAAATGAGCAGTTCTTC CATSDLLPGQGPNEQFF
TRBD1 TRBJ1-3 - TRBV2 TGTGCCAGCAGTATTGGGACAGCCTCTGGAAACACCATATATTTT CASSIGTASGNTIYF
- TRBJ1-1 - TRBV4-1 TGCGCCAGCAGCCAAGATGACTCGGACACTGAAGCTTTCTTT CASSQDDSDTEAFF
TRBD1 TRBJ1-2 - TRBV30 TGTGCCTGGAGCCGCCAGGGGGGCTATGGCTACACCTTC CAWSRQGGYGYTF
TRBD1 TRBJ2-2 - TRBV4-1 TGCGCCAGCAGCCAGCAAGACAGGGTTACCGGGGAGCTGTTTTTT CASSQQDRVTGELFF
- TRBJ2-3 - TRBV19 TGTGCCAGTAGTCGACAGGGACCCGCGGTCGGAGCGGGGGGCACAGATACGCAGTATTTT CASSRQGPAVGAGGTDTQYF
- TRBJ2-4 - TRBV5-6 TGTGCCAGCAACATGATACAGGGAGGGGACATTCAGTACTTC CASNMIQGGDIQYF
TRBD1 TRBJ2-7 once TRBV30 TGTGCCTGGGGGGACAGCGAGCAGTACTTC CAWGDSEQYF
TRBD2 TRBJ2-7 - TRBV7-6 TGTGCCAGCAGCTTAGGCTCGGGAGGTTTCGACGAGCAGTACTTC CASSLGSGGFDEQYF
- TRBJ2-3 - TRBV7-2 TGTGCCAGCAGCTTAGCACCAGGCACAGATACGCAGTATTTT CASSLAPGTDTQYF
TRBD1 TRBJ2-1 - TRBV6-5 TGTGCCAGCAGACCCGCGACAGGGAAGAATGAGCAGTTCTTC CASRPATGKNEQFF
- TRBJ2-7 - TRBV11-2 TGTGCCAGCAGCAGCTCTTGGGTCCTTACAGGGAACCAGTACGAGCAGTACTTC CASSSSWVLTGNQYEQYF
TRBD1 TRBJ2-3 - TRBV19 TGTGCCAGTCGGGACAGGGGGCGGGCAGATACGCAGTATTTT CASRDRGRADTQYF
- TRBJ2-7 - TRBV11-3 TGTGCCAGCAGCTTAGATCGGGGCTACGAGCAGTACTTC CASSLDRGYEQYF
- TRBJ2-7 - TRBV30 TGTGCCTGGAGTCCGCACGGGGGCTCCTACGAGCAGTACTTC CAWSPHGGSYEQYF
TRBD1 TRBJ2-5 - TRBV14 TGTGCCAGCAGCCGGGGACAGGGGATCCAAGAGACCCAGTACTTC CASSRGQGIQETQYF
TRBD2 TRBJ2-1 - TRBV6-2/TRBV6-3 TGTGCCAGCAGTTACTCACCCCTAGCGGTCTACAATGAGCAGTTCTTC CASSYSPLAVYNEQFF
- TRBJ1-6 - TRBV5-1 TGCGCCAGCAGCTTGGAATCCACAGGGAATGGGTCACCCCTCCACTTT CASSLESTGNGSPLHF
TRBD1 TRBJ2-7 few TRBV7-9 TGTGCCAGCACCCCTTTCCCTCCGACAGGGGGCTGGTACGAGCAGTACTTC CASTPFPPTGGWYEQYF
- TRBJ1-4 once TRBV14 TGTGCCAGCAGCCAAGATAGGTGGGCGAGTGAAAAACTGTTTTTT CASSQDRWASEKLFF
- TRBJ2-5 - TRBV20-1 TGCAGTGCTAGTATAGACGGAGAAGAGACCCAGTACTTC CSASIDGEETQYF
TRBD1 TRBJ1-4 - TRBV18 TGTGCCAGCTCACGAACCGACAGGGACGTTTCTGAAAAACTGTTTTTT CASSRTDRDVSEKLFF
TRBD1 TRBJ2-3 - TRBV5-1 TGCGCCAGCAGCGAGGGGACAGATCCAGATACGCAGTATTTT CASSEGTDPDTQYF
- TRBJ2-7 - TRBV4-1 TGCGCCAGCAGCCAAGCGCAGGGGCCCACCACTATCTACGAGCAGTACTTC CASSQAQGPTTIYEQYF
- TRBJ2-3 - TRBV12-3/TRBV12-4 TGTGCCAGCAGACCCAGTTTGGATACGCAGTATTTT CASRPSLDTQYF
- TRBJ1-1 - TRBV3-1/TRBV3-2 TGTGCCAGCAGCCCAGGCAGCTCTGAAGCTTTCTTT CASSPGSSEAFF
TRBD2 TRBJ2-7 - TRBV30 TGTGCCTGGAGTCCGGGACTAGCGGGGGAAGAGCAGTACTTC CAWSPGLAGEEQYF